This TCR beta chain appears in the sequencing data of a study of vaccination effects on CD4 cells after COVID-19. Turning to the study itself: Median timing of post-vaccine samples was 72 days after the second dose.

Study outcomes and limitations: Marked clonal contraction was seen late after vaccination (in both infection- and vaccine-induced clones).

The CDR3 has 15 residues. Germline V gene lookup returns CDR1 SGDLS and CDR2 YYNGEE. V shed 4 bases and J 5 bases; nucleotides not matched to a gene: 9. As to this clone: Its antigen remains unidentified.

Sequencing followed a ViraFEST assay step that expanded antigen-specific CD4+ T cells with viral peptide pools. At the end of roughly ten days of culture, CD4+ T cells were isolated. Each participant received a vaccine that was either BNT162b2 or mRNA-1273, given as two doses. Vaccine recipients lacked prior SARS-CoV-2 infection and had negative nucleocapsid antibodies. IL-2 at approximately 9.7 IU/ml and peptides at 9.5 to 10 ug/ml were added to cultured PBMC, approximately 2.2 million per well. Measured with immunoSEQ multiplex PCR; TCRdb has only the in-frame clones, and not every one. The table lists 25,000 to 30,000 clones, more than 65% of them singletons.

The V gene is TRBV9, the J gene TRBJ1-2, with TRBD1 matching over 9 bases. This sequence was found in a human donor who received a COVID-19 vaccine. Sequenced material: CD4+ T cells from PBMCs cultured with HCoV-229E spike peptides, taken after COVID-19 vaccination. CDR3 DNA: TGTGCCAGCAGCCTTCTTGGACAGGGGCTATATGGCTACACCTTC. It codes for CASSLLGQGLYGYTF.